This TCR beta chain was captured by sequencing in a study of CXCR3-negative and CXCR3-positive naive CD8 T cells. About the study: Each library gave roughly 1.5 +/- 0.3 million of approximately 130 million TRB reads. General study findings and limits: TRB CDR3 properties indicated TCR strength, while surface CD5 was similar across naive subsets. Memory cells differed in TRBV-TRBJ usage, but naive CXCR3-negative and CXCR3-positive cells had similar usage.

The method, 5' RACE with UMI labels, was used to prepare the TRB cDNA libraries. TCRdb re-called the 5' RACE reads; every CDR3 protein appears as one record, without DNA. This sample's table has 46,000 or so distinct CDR3 sequences. For this clonotype: Its antigen is unknown.

The germline V gene has CDR1 MNHEY and CDR2 SMNVEV (reference sequence). CDR3 size: 12 residues. This receptor was obtained from a human donor in good health. Some clones in this sample may be carry-over from other donors' samples. The chain carries TRBV27 and TRBJ1-2. The sample comprised naive CXCR3- CD8+ T cells from blood. Stated subset: CD45RO-CCR7+CD27+CD95- naive CD8+ T cells lacking CXCR3 (TNR3-). The CDR3 protein is CASSLYGERYTF.